Below, 27 T cell receptor beta chains from the same sample are listed, as sequenced in a study of human T cells and chemical hapten exposure. Indicated time point: patch test 1, 2 weeks after DPC sensitization. Stated treatment: therapeutic diphenylcyclopropenone sensitization with weekly scalp DPC. A single record per CDR3 protein comes from TCRdb applying MiXCR to the RACE reads. In the table there are 150,000 to 200,000 distinct CDR3 sequences, more than 14% of which are singletons. The sample in question was whole blood, obtained in connection with sensitization to the hapten diphenylcyclopropenone (DPC). Receptors originate from a woman in her twenties or thirties with alopecia areata. Some clones in this sample may be carry-over from other donors' samples.

This clonotype was seen more than once but under ten times. The rearrangement links TRBV7-2 to TRBJ2-3; D is perhaps TRBD2 (5 bases). Deletions cut 1 base from V and 8 bases from J, with 16 bases between. The CDR3 is 15 residues long. The germline V gene encodes CDR1 SGHTA and CDR2 FQGNSA. Written as DNA, the CDR3 is TGTGCCAGCAGCTTAGGGAGCGGACCGGCGGGTACGCAGTATTTT. It is translated as CASSLGSGPAGTQYF.

V gene TRBV19 combines with J gene TRBJ2-1, with 8 bases that match TRBD2. Germline lookup yields CDR1 LNHDA and CDR2 SQIVND (reference sequence). The CDR3 has 14 amino acids. With 9 bases clipped from V and 3 bases from J, the junction kept 7 bases outside the gene matches. The CDR3: CASKRELLYNEQFF. CDR3 coding DNA: TGTGCCAGCAAGCGGGAGTTACTCTACAATGAGCAGTTCTTC.

CDR3 residues: CASSQDLYGNSYEQYF. DNA of the CDR3: TGCGCCAGCAGCCAAGATCTCTACGGTAACTCCTACGAGCAGTACTTC. V usage is TRBV4-3 and J usage is TRBJ2-7, with D unclear. Trimming stripped 0 bases from V and 0 bases from J, with 12 bases between. Germline values: CDR1 LGHNA, CDR2 YSLEER. CDR3 size: 16 residues.

In this sample, this clonotype turned up a few times. The V gene is TRBV5-6, the J gene TRBJ2-1; TRBD1 matches 7 bases. Losses at the gene ends were 4 bases for V and 8 bases for J; bases not matched to a gene: 6. The CDR3 totals 13 residues. CDR1 is SGHDT and CDR2 is YYEEEE in the germline V gene. The CDR3 sequence: CASSRTGVDEQFF. Written as DNA, the CDR3 is TGTGCCAGCAGCAGAACAGGGGTAGATGAGCAGTTCTTC.

There are a few counts of this clonotype. The V call is TRBV6-1, the J call TRBJ2-5, with no clear D. The CDR3 runs 13 residues. Trimming left V 7 bases short and J 7 bases short, with 16 bases between. In germline, CDR1 is MNHNS, CDR2 SASEGT. Here the CDR3 reads CASMGQALGTQYF. The CDR3 region has the DNA TGTGCCAGCATGGGTCAGGCACTGGGGACCCAGTACTTC.

This clonotype was picked up a small number of times. The chain has TRBV9 and TRBJ2-3; D is possibly TRBD1 or TRBD2 (5 bases each). Per the germline V gene, CDR1 is SGDLS and CDR2 is YYNGEE. The CDR3 length is 16 residues. Trimming cost V 3 bases and J 0 bases, with 14 bases left between them. CDR3 sequence (DNA): TGTGCCAGCAGCGGGGGAAACGGGGCCAGCACAGATACGCAGTATTTT. Translation gives CASSGGNGASTDTQYF.

This clonotype was counted at least ten times. This sequence joins TRBV7-9 and TRBJ1-6, with D perhaps matching TRBD1 (6 bases). CDR3 length: 14 amino acids. Germline V gene data show CDR1 as SEHNR and CDR2 as FQNEAQ (reference sequence). Trimming cost V 0 bases and J 7 bases, with 7 bases left between them. The CDR3: CASSLAGGNSPLHF. CDR3 DNA: TGTGCCAGCAGCTTAGCAGGGGGGAATTCACCCCTCCACTTT.

The chain links TRBV7-9 to TRBJ2-2; D may match TRBD1 or TRBD2 (5 bases each). Trimming cost V 5 bases and J 0 bases, with 10 bases left between them. Germline V gene lookup returns CDR1 SEHNR and CDR2 FQNEAQ (reference sequence). CDR3 length equals 15 residues. The CDR3 here is CASSPGPPNTGELFF. The CDR3 DNA is TGTGCCAGCAGCCCGGGACCGCCGAACACCGGGGAGCTGTTTTTT.

The chain is built from TRBV7-9 and TRBJ2-7, with D maybe TRBD2 (5 bases). This CDR3 is built from 14 residues. The germline gives CDR1 SEHNR, CDR2 FQNEAQ (reference sequence). V was trimmed by 3 bases and J by 3 bases, leaving 12 bases between them. The DNA of the CDR3 is TGTGCCAGCAGCTTGTTCGACGGGAACTACGAGCAGTACTTC. Translation gives CASSLFDGNYEQYF.

This clonotype was seen at least ten times. The chain uses TRBV5-1 and TRBJ1-1; 9 positions match TRBD1. Per germline, CDR1 SGHRS and CDR2 YFSETQ. The CDR3 sequence is 16 residues long. V was clipped by 3 bases and J by 5 bases; unmatched bases: 11. CDR3 DNA sequence: TGCGCCAGCAGCTACCCTATGGGACAGGGAGGAACTGAAGCTTTCTTT. Translating it yields CASSYPMGQGGTEAFF.

Only a few counts were recorded for this clonotype. CDR3 coding DNA: TGTGCCAGTAGATACCGGGACAGTCTCTTAGGGGGCTACACCTTC. This translates into CASRYRDSLLGGYTF. The chain recombines TRBV19 with TRBJ1-2; TRBD1 agrees at 7 bases. This CDR3 spans 15 amino acids. The germline V gene encodes CDR1 LNHDA and CDR2 SQIVND (reference sequence). V dropped 6 bases and J dropped 8; count of bases not matched to a gene: 15.

The chain has TRBV6-6 and TRBJ1-6; D unresolved. V lost 6 bases and J 8 bases, leaving 8 bases between the germline ends. Germline V lookup: CDR1 MNHNY, CDR2 SVGAGI (reference sequence). The CDR3 has 12 residues. The CDR3 nucleotides are TGTGCCAGCAGACGACGGGATTCACCCCTCCACTTT. This codes for CASRRRDSPLHF.

This chain connects TRBV7-2 to TRBJ1-1; D perhaps matches TRBD1 (5 bases). This CDR3 contains 14 residues. V was cut by 0 bases and J by 6 bases, with 11 bases left in between. The germline V gene has CDR1 SGHTA and CDR2 FQGNSA. CDR3 coding DNA: TGTGCCAGCAGCTTAGCCTACAAGGGGTCTGAAGCTTTCTTT. This encodes CASSLAYKGSEAFF.

This clonotype has more than one count but fewer than ten. V is TRBV20-1 and J is TRBJ2-3, with a weak D call TRBD2 (7 bases). Germline V CDR1 and CDR2: DFQATT, SNEGSKA (reference sequence). This CDR3 has 14 residues. V was clipped by 1 base and J by 4 bases, with 12 bases between them. The CDR3 is CSARGGGVPDTQYF. The CDR3 DNA follows: TGCAGTGCTAGAGGAGGGGGGGTACCAGATACGCAGTATTTT.

CDR3 DNA: TGTGCCAGCAGGCCGGGCAGCTTCTCTGGGGCCAACGTCCTGACTTTC. Its translation is CASRPGSFSGANVLTF. The J gene is TRBJ2-6, the V gene TRBV27; D call uncertain. The CDR3 has 16 amino acids. Trimming stripped 6 bases from V and 0 bases from J, with 12 bases between. CDR1 is MNHEY, CDR2 SMNVEV, per germline (reference sequence).

This clonotype was seen a handful of times. The V gene is TRBV20-1, the J gene TRBJ1-5, with D perhaps TRBD1 (6 bases). Germline assignment: CDR1 DFQATT and CDR2 SNEGSKA (reference sequence). Trimming pared 3 bases from V and 2 bases from J, leaving 17 bases between. The CDR3 has 16 residues. DNA of the CDR3: TGCAGTGCTAGCCGAAACAGGGTTGGTGGCAATCAGCCCCAGCATTTT. This gives the protein CSASRNRVGGNQPQHF.

This clonotype appeared a few times. The chain joins TRBV21-1 to TRBJ2-7; TRBD1 was called by the table and not checked on the DNA. TRBV21-1 is recorded as a pseudogene. CDR3 size: 15 residues. The CDR3 loop is CASSKVGGLIDEQYF. In nucleotides, the CDR3 is TGTGCCAGCAGCAAAGTAGGGGGGTTAATCGACGAGCAGTACTTC.

This chain links TRBV12-3 or TRBV12-4 with TRBJ2-4; D remains unclear. This CDR3 comprises 15 residues. Deletions cut 5 bases from V and 2 bases from J, with 13 bases between. In DNA form, the CDR3 reads TGTGCCAGCAGTCCCCAACAGTCATCCAAAAACATTCAGTACTTC. Its protein is CASSPQQSSKNIQYF.

This clonotype was recorded at least ten times. V is TRBV20-1 and J is TRBJ2-7; D tentatively fits TRBD1 or TRBD2 (5 bases each). Trimming left V 2 bases short and J 2 bases short, with 7 bases between. The CDR3 length is 12 residues. Per the germline V gene, CDR1 is DFQATT and CDR2 is SNEGSKA (reference sequence). This chain's CDR3 is CSARQGPYEQYF. The CDR3 DNA is TGCAGTGCTAGACAGGGACCCTACGAGCAGTACTTC.

The V and J genes are TRBV20-1 and TRBJ2-1; 8 bases are a match to TRBD2. This CDR3 comprises 14 residues. CDR1 and CDR2 (germline): DFQATT, SNEGSKA (reference sequence). V lost 1 base, J lost 6 bases, and 5 bases stayed unmatched. The CDR3 region has the DNA TGCAGTGCTAGAGCGGGAGGGCCCGGCAATGAGCAGTTCTTC. It encodes CSARAGGPGNEQFF.

This rearrangement joins TRBV2 to TRBJ1-1, with D possibly being TRBD1 (5 bases). The CDR3 length is 16 residues. Per germline, CDR1 SNHLY and CDR2 FYNNEI. The ends were cut back, 7 bases at V and 4 bases at J, with 22 bases in the middle. The CDR3 sequence is CASTPLGQGGGTEAFF. The CDR3 DNA reads as TGTGCCAGCACTCCCCTGGGCCAGGGTGGGGGCACTGAAGCTTTCTTT.

The chain employs TRBV18 and TRBJ2-7; D ambiguous. Germline V gene lookup returns CDR1 KGHSH and CDR2 LQKENI. This CDR3 contains 13 residues. V was pared by 0 bases and J by 3 bases, with 6 bases between. The CDR3 DNA reads as TGTGCCAGCTCACCACCTACGCTCTACGAGCAGTACTTC. It encodes CASSPPTLYEQYF.

This sequence joins TRBV6-2 or TRBV6-3 and TRBJ1-6, with no clear D. There are 13 residues in the CDR3. Germline V gene lookup returns CDR1 MNHEY and CDR2 SVGEGT. Between the trimmed V and J ends, which lost 6 bases and 9 bases, there was a span of 12 bases. CDR3 DNA: TGTGCCAGCAGAGGCGTGGGTGCTTCACCCCTCCACTTT. This sequence encodes CASRGVGASPLHF.

This clonotype was seen a handful of times. The germline gene is not matched at one end of the junction; a read error may be the cause. V and J are TRBV6-2 or TRBV6-3 and TRBJ2-2, with D possibly being TRBD1 (5 bases). The CDR3 is 16 residues long. Germline loops: CDR1 MNHEY, CDR2 SVGEGT. This CDR3 reads CASTYGVVRGTGELFF. The CDR3 nucleotides are TGTGCCAGCACTTACGGCGTAGTAAGGGGCACCGGGGAGCTGTTTTTT.

There are a few counts of this clonotype. The genes are TRBV12-3 or TRBV12-4 and TRBJ1-2; no clear D. The CDR3 covers 13 residues. Trimming pared 4 bases from V and 1 base from J, leaving 7 bases between. The chain's CDR3 is CASSYGSNYGYTF. In DNA form, the CDR3 reads TGTGCCAGCAGTTACGGGAGTAACTATGGCTACACCTTC.

CDR3 in DNA: TGTGCCACCAGCAGAGATCGCCTAGGGGGCCTGAGCGGCTACGAGCAGTACTTC. This encodes CATSRDRLGGLSGYEQYF. The chain has TRBV15 and TRBJ2-7, with 7 bases that match TRBD1. The CDR3 is 18 residues long. Germline V gene data show CDR1 as LNHNV and CDR2 as YYDKDF (reference sequence). V trimming: 0 bases; J trimming: 3 bases; junction bases outside the gene matches: 14.

This clonotype was seen at least ten times. The V and J genes are TRBV5-1 and TRBJ1-5, with D perhaps TRBD1 (6 bases). Germline V CDR1 and CDR2: SGHRS, YFSETQ. The CDR3 extends over 14 amino acids. V dropped 2 bases and J dropped 7 bases, with 13 bases sitting between them. This chain's CDR3 is CASSFGGLGQPQHF. CDR3 nucleotides: TGCGCCAGCAGCTTTGGGGGGCTCGGGCAGCCCCAGCATTTT.